This entry lists 30 T cell receptor beta chains sequenced from one sample in a study of blood T cell repertoires in COVID-19. Sequenced by immunoSEQ multiplex PCR; TCRdb stores in-frame clones only, minus some. This table has about 300,000 clones, roughly nine tenths appearing once. Sequenced sample: PBMCs or T cells enriched from blood (not recorded which). These receptor sequences come from a woman between 50 and 59 years old who had been exposed to COVID-19.

The rearrangement joins TRBV5-1 to TRBJ2-3; D is ambiguous. The CDR3 has 13 residues. V was trimmed by 3 bases and J by 8 bases, leaving 13 bases between them. Germline CDR1 reads SGHRS; CDR2 reads YFSETQ. CDR3 sequence (DNA): TGCGCCAGCAGCTCTCCGACGCCGGGTACGCAGTATTTT. As protein: CASSSPTPGTQYF.

The rearrangement links TRBV6-1 to TRBJ2-3; possible D gene TRBD1, 6 bases. Trimming shortened V by 4 bases and J by 0 bases, and 14 bases separated the two germline ends. The CDR3 has 16 amino acids. CDR1 MNHNS and CDR2 SASEGT come from the germline V gene. The CDR3 loop reads CASSGRGPLSTDTQYF. CDR3 sequence (DNA): TGTGCCAGCAGTGGCAGGGGACCTCTAAGCACAGATACGCAGTATTTT.

CDR3: CASSLETQGTGANVLTF. DNA of the CDR3: TGCGCCAGCAGCCTGGAAACTCAGGGGACAGGGGCCAACGTCCTGACTTTC. V is TRBV5-1 and J is TRBJ2-6; weak D call: TRBD1 (6 bases). The CDR3 has 17 amino acids. Germline-derived CDR1 and CDR2 are SGHRS and YFSETQ. V was trimmed by 4 bases and J by 4 bases, leaving 18 bases between them.

The rearrangement links TRBV5-1 to TRBJ2-5, with 15 bases matching TRBD2. Germline values: CDR1 SGHRS, CDR2 YFSETQ. This CDR3 is 17 amino acids long. The ends lost 0 bases at V and 5 bases at J; junction bases unmatched: 5. The CDR3: CASSLVGTSGGRETQYF. As DNA, the CDR3 is TGCGCCAGCAGCTTGGTTGGGACTAGCGGGGGGCGCGAGACCCAGTACTTC.

The chain employs TRBV19 and TRBJ1-1, with 7 bases lining up with TRBD1. CDR1 and CDR2 (germline): LNHDA, SQIVND (reference sequence). Trimming cost V 7 bases and J 0 bases; bases outside gene matches: 8. This CDR3 comprises 15 residues. The DNA of the CDR3 is TGTGCCAGTATCAGGACAGGTTCGATGAACACTGAAGCTTTCTTT. It is translated as CASIRTGSMNTEAFF.

This rearrangement joins TRBV9 to TRBJ1-2; the D gene is possibly TRBD1 (6 bases). Germline V gene sequence: CDR1 SGDLS, CDR2 YYNGEE. V was cut by 3 bases and J by 4 bases, with 13 bases left in between. This CDR3 comprises 14 residues. The CDR3 DNA sequence: TGTGCCAGCAGCGGGGACACCCGGACCTATGGCTACACCTTC. Protein sequence: CASSGDTRTYGYTF.

This clone appeared once. The rearrangement uses TRBV14 and TRBJ2-7, with TRBD2 identical over 8 bases. Germline trimming cut 4 bases from V and 3 bases from J; bases unmatched to any gene: 11. The CDR3 length is 16 residues. CDR1 and CDR2 (germline): SGHDN, FVKESK. The CDR3 here is CASSLSPRGGNYEQYF. CDR3 nucleotides: TGTGCCAGCAGCCTGAGCCCACGGGGGGGTAACTACGAGCAGTACTTC.

The chain combines TRBV28 with TRBJ1-3; D is undetermined. The germline CDR1 and CDR2 sequences are MDHEN and SYDVKM. The length of the CDR3 is 12 residues. Trimming removed 8 bases from V and 7 bases from J, with 12 bases in between. CDR3 DNA sequence: TGTGCCAGCTATTCTCCGGTGAACACCATATATTTT. It encodes CASYSPVNTIYF.

This chain joins TRBV7-8 and TRBJ1-5; TRBD1 agrees at 9 bases. J gave up 6 bases and V 1 base, and 7 bases lay outside the gene matches. The germline V gene encodes CDR1 SGHVS and CDR2 FQNEAQ. The CDR3 is made up of 16 amino acids. The CDR3 region has the DNA TGTGCCAGCAGCTTAGTGACAGGGGGACGAGGTCAGCCCCAGCATTTT. As protein: CASSLVTGGRGQPQHF.

This clone was counted a single time. The V and J genes are TRBV5-4 and TRBJ2-3; 10 bases are shared with TRBD2. Per the germline V gene, CDR1 is SGHNT and CDR2 is YYREEE (reference sequence). Trimming at V came to 2 bases and at J to 0 bases, leaving 12 bases not matched to a gene. The CDR3 has 19 residues. In DNA, the CDR3 is TGTGCCAGCAGCTTCTTCGCTAGCGGGGGCCGAAGCAGCACAGATACGCAGTATTTT. Translated: CASSFFASGGRSSTDTQYF. The whole variable domain, remainder taken from reference TRBV5-4 and TRBJ2-3, is ETGVTQSPTHLIKTRGQQVTLRCSSQSGHNTVSWYQQALGQGPQFIFQYYREEENGRGNFPPRFSGLQFPNYSSELNVNALELDDSALYLCASSFFASGGRSSTDTQYFGPGTRLTVL.

The chain couples TRBV19 to TRBJ2-5; 8 bases are shared with TRBD2. The CDR3 covers 13 residues. Losses at the gene ends were 8 bases for V and 2 bases for J; bases not matched to a gene: 4. Germline V CDR1 and CDR2: LNHDA, SQIVND (reference sequence). Written as DNA, the CDR3 is TGTGCCAGTGAGCGGGGGCCGCAAGAGACCCAGTACTTC. Translation gives CASERGPQETQYF.

The chain links TRBV30 to TRBJ1-2; D gene ambiguous. Deletions cut 0 bases from V and 8 bases from J, with 10 bases between. This CDR3 is 12 amino acids long. CDR1 and CDR2 (germline): GTSNPN, SVGIG (reference sequence). The CDR3 region is CAWSVLTEGYTF. In nucleotides, the CDR3 is TGTGCCTGGAGTGTACTAACGGAGGGCTACACCTTC.

The V and J genes are TRBV3-1 (or the pseudogene TRBV3-2) and TRBJ2-7, with D possibly TRBD1 on 6 matching bases. The CDR3 loop spans 11 amino acids. Per the germline V gene, CDR1 is LGHDT and CDR2 is YNNKEL (reference sequence). Trimming left V 7 bases short and J 4 bases short, with 8 bases between. CDR3 bases: TGTGCCAGCACTCAGGGGTACGAGCAGTACTTC. As protein: CASTQGYEQYF.

Note on this clone: A read error may account for a junction end that differs from germline. The gene calls are TRBV7-7 and TRBJ2-2; D is possibly TRBD1 (7 bases). This CDR3 comprises 16 residues. Germline-derived CDR1 and CDR2 are SSHAT and FNYEAQ (reference sequence). The CDR3 reads CASRLGTASNTGELFF. The CDR3 nucleotides are TGTGCTAGCAGACTAGGGACAGCTTCGAACACCGGGGAGCTGTTTTTT.

V is TRBV4-1 and J is TRBJ2-3, with D perhaps matching TRBD2 (6 bases). V lost 0 bases and J 0 bases, leaving 10 bases between the germline ends. Germline CDR1 reads MGHRA; CDR2 reads YSYEKL. The CDR3 extends over 16 amino acids. In DNA, the CDR3 is TGCGCCAGCAGCCAAGAGGGCGGGGTCAGCACAGATACGCAGTATTTT. Translating gives CASSQEGGVSTDTQYF.

The gene calls are TRBV5-1 and TRBJ1-5; D is uncertain. Trimming cost V 2 bases and J 7 bases, with 19 bases left between them. This CDR3 is 16 amino acids long. CDR1 and CDR2 (germline): SGHRS, YFSETQ. The CDR3 spells CASSFGDTADGQPQHF. The CDR3 region has the DNA TGCGCCAGCAGCTTCGGTGATACAGCGGACGGACAGCCCCAGCATTTT. Variable domain in full (rest from reference TRBV5-1 and TRBJ1-5): KAGVTQTPRYLIKTRGQQVTLSCSPISGHRSVSWYQQTPGQGLQFLFEYFSETQRNKGNFPGRFSGRQFSNSRSEMNVSTLELGDSALYLCASSFGDTADGQPQHFGDGTRLSIL.

V usage is TRBV5-1 and J usage is TRBJ2-6, with 7 positions matching TRBD1. V lost 0 bases to trimming and J lost 0 bases; unmatched junction nucleotides: 3. The length of the CDR3 is 17 residues. Germline loops: CDR1 SGHRS, CDR2 YFSETQ. The CDR3, as DNA: TGCGCCAGCAGCTTGGCAGCAGGGGGCTCTGGGGCCAACGTCCTGACTTTC. This translates into CASSLAAGGSGANVLTF.

The V gene is TRBV28, the J gene TRBJ1-1; D is undetermined. CDR1 and CDR2 from the germline V gene are MDHEN and SYDVKM. V was trimmed by 3 bases and J by 5 bases, leaving 13 bases between them. This CDR3 comprises 14 residues. In DNA form, the CDR3 reads TGTGCCAGCAGTTTGAGGGTCTCGGGGACTGAAGCTTTCTTT. Translated, it gives CASSLRVSGTEAFF. Full variable domain (rest looked up from reference TRBV28 and TRBJ1-1): DVKVTQSSRYLVKRTGEKVFLECVQDMDHENMFWYRQDPGLGLRLIYFSYDVKMKEKGDIPEGYSVSREKKERFSLILESASTNQTSMYLCASSLRVSGTEAFFGQGTRLTVV.

Of note for this clone: Other DNA sequences from this sample encode an identical CDR3 as well. The chain links TRBV18 to TRBJ2-3; D might be TRBD2 (7 bases). Germline CDR1 reads KGHSH; CDR2 reads LQKENI. This CDR3 spans 15 amino acids. V lost 2 bases to trimming and J lost 3 bases, with 12 bases between them. The CDR3 here is CASSPSGGRTDTQYF. For the CDR3, the DNA is TGTGCCAGCTCACCATCCGGGGGGCGGACAGATACGCAGTATTTT.

This chain joins TRBV30 and TRBJ1-2; D perhaps matches TRBD1 (5 bases). Germline V gene sequence: CDR1 GTSNPN, CDR2 SVGIG (reference sequence). The CDR3 runs 14 residues. Trimming shortened V by 0 bases and J by 3 bases, and 11 bases separated the two germline ends. CDR3: CAWSVGRADYGYTF. The CDR3 DNA follows: TGTGCCTGGAGTGTGGGCAGGGCGGACTATGGCTACACCTTC.

In its sample, this clone was seen once. The chain recombines TRBV5-1 with TRBJ1-6, with 9 bases lining up with TRBD1. Germline lookup yields CDR1 SGHRS and CDR2 YFSETQ. This CDR3 has 15 residues. The ends lost 0 bases at V and 10 bases at J; junction bases unmatched: 5. For the CDR3, the DNA is TGCGCCAGCAGCTTGGCCGGGGACAGGGTCTCACCCCTCCACTTT. Translated: CASSLAGDRVSPLHF.

The chain employs TRBV24-1 and TRBJ2-3, with a weak D call TRBD2 (6 bases). This CDR3 has 13 amino acids. V was trimmed by 8 bases and J by 5 bases, leaving 13 bases between them. Germline V lookup: CDR1 KGHDR, CDR2 SFDVKD. DNA of the CDR3: TGTGCCACCACCAGGGACGGGGGAGATACGCAGTATTTT. This codes for CATTRDGGDTQYF.

This clone was counted a single time. The chain employs TRBV18 and TRBJ2-1; 9 bases are a match to TRBD1. Trimming took 6 bases from V and 8 from J; bases not matched to a gene: 11. Germline loops: CDR1 KGHSH, CDR2 LQKENI. The CDR3 totals 15 residues. The CDR3 spells CASSPVGTGRDEQFF. The CDR3 bases are TGTGCCAGCTCCCCGGTTGGGACAGGGAGGGATGAGCAGTTCTTC.

The V call is TRBV27, the J call TRBJ2-1, with 9 bases lining up with TRBD2. The length of the CDR3 is 17 residues. V lost 6 bases to trimming and J lost 8 bases; unmatched junction nucleotides: 17. Germline CDR1 MNHEY, CDR2 SMNVEV (reference sequence). For the CDR3, the DNA is TGTGCCAGCAGCCACACTGCGGGGCCTAGCGGGGACCATGAGCAGTTCTTC. The encoded protein is CASSHTAGPSGDHEQFF.

The chain uses TRBV4-1 and TRBJ1-1; perhaps TRBD1 as D (5 bases). Trimming left V 4 bases short and J 7 bases short, with 13 bases between. Germline V gene lookup returns CDR1 MGHRA and CDR2 YSYEKL. CDR3 length equals 13 residues. CDR3 sequence reads: CASSRTRAVEAFF. The DNA of the CDR3 is TGCGCCAGCAGCCGGACCAGGGCGGTTGAAGCTTTCTTT.

The rearrangement joins TRBV5-8 to TRBJ2-7; 7 positions agree with TRBD2. This CDR3 region has 15 residues. Germline values: CDR1 SGHTS, CDR2 YDEGEE. V dropped 0 bases and J dropped 3; count of bases not matched to a gene: 6. The CDR3 region has the DNA TGTGCCAGCAGCTTGGGTACGGGGAGGGTCTACGAGCAGTACTTC. Protein product: CASSLGTGRVYEQYF. Based on the CDR3 plus reference TRBV5-8 and TRBJ2-7, the full variable domain is EAGVTQSPTHLIKTRGQQATLRCSPISGHTSVYWYQQALGLGLQFLLWYDEGEERNRGNFPPRFSGRQFPNYSSELNVNALELEDSALYLCASSLGTGRVYEQYFGPGTRLTVT.

The rearrangement uses TRBV7-4 and TRBJ1-5; a possible D gene is TRBD1 (6 bases). Per germline, CDR1 SGHVT and CDR2 SQSDAQ. This CDR3 is built from 17 residues. With 4 bases removed from V and 6 bases from J, the gap between germline ends came to 22 bases. Written as DNA, the CDR3 is TGTGCCAGCAGCTCTCGACCGGGACCTAAAGGGGGTCAGCCCCAGCATTTT. Translating gives CASSSRPGPKGGQPQHF.

In its sample, this clone was seen a few times. The chain carries TRBV27 and TRBJ2-7; 9 bases align to TRBD2. Germline CDR1 MNHEY, CDR2 SMNVEV (reference sequence). V was clipped by 2 bases and J by 0 bases; unmatched bases: 5. The CDR3 has 16 residues. The CDR3 DNA reads TGTGCCAGCAGTTTAAAACTAGCGGGTCACTCCTACGAGCAGTACTTC. It encodes CASSLKLAGHSYEQYF.

The V call is TRBV9, the J call TRBJ1-2; tentative D call: TRBD1 (6 bases). Germline V gene lookup returns CDR1 SGDLS and CDR2 YYNGEE. V lost 6 bases and J lost 4, with 13 bases in between. This CDR3 has 13 residues. CDR3 sequence (DNA): TGTGCCAGCACCCCCGGCAGGGGCTATGGCTACACCTTC. Encoded protein: CASTPGRGYGYTF. The whole variable domain, filled in from reference TRBV9 and TRBJ1-2, reads DSGVTQTPKHLITATGQRVTLRCSPRSGDLSVYWYQQSLDQGLQFLIQYYNGEERAKGNILERFSAQQFPDLHSELNLSSLELGDSALYFCASTPGRGYGYTFGSGTRLTVV.

The V gene is TRBV2, the J gene TRBJ2-4; D not resolved. Trimming took off 4 bases at V and 0 bases at J, with 10 bases between the two ends. The CDR3 length is 15 residues. CDR1 and CDR2 from the germline V gene are SNHLY and FYNNEI. The CDR3 DNA reads TGTGCCAGCAGTGGGCAGATGATAGCCAAAAACATTCAGTACTTC. Amino acid sequence: CASSGQMIAKNIQYF.